This TCR beta chain originates from a study of blood T cells in healthy people across ages. The CDR3 is made up of 15 amino acids. Germline assignment: CDR1 DFQATT and CDR2 SNEGSKA (reference sequence). Peripheral blood from each donor was collected in a volume of approximately 10 milliliters. Isolated PBMCs totaled at least 6 million in each sample. Through a sample-barcoded 5' primer and a J-beta primer mix, a second PCR was run for roughly 7 to 12 cycles. Every cDNA molecule bore a tag from a template-switch adaptor containing 12 random nucleotides. TCRdb recomputed calls from the 5' RACE reads with MiXCR, one row per CDR3 protein. The table lists about 1.4 million distinct CDR3 sequences, approximately 63% of them singletons.

The source material was blood. This chain connects TRBV20-1 to TRBJ2-4, with TRBD2 matching 13 bases. The J call may be wrong; the DNA end is better matched by TRBJ2-7. The sequence was collected from a young man in good health. This CDR3 reads CSTTSGGPLTYEQYF. The CDR3 DNA reads as TGCAGTACGACTAGCGGGGGGCCCTTAACCTACGAGCAGTACTTC.